The clone carrying this TCR beta chain was seen a few times. Its matching antigen is unknown. The data stem from a study of beta chain features in type 1 diabetes. Study-wide results and limits: Resolution of whether HLA type affects TCRB rearrangement was not achieved here. For type 1 diabetes patients, VDJ junctions showed fewer insertions and more deletions.

The germline V gene has CDR1 MGHDK and CDR2 SYGVNS. V dropped 1 base and J dropped 4; count of bases not matched to a gene: 3. The CDR3 extends over 15 amino acids. Of the isolated RNA, all was reverse transcribed, and so the sequenced material was expressed TCRB transcripts. Measured with immunoSEQ multiplex PCR; TCRdb has only the in-frame clones, and not every one. The sample holds 900,000 or so clones, 15% to 20% seen once. The sample was naive CD4+ T cells from blood. This sequence originates from a woman aged 18-29 years in good health. This chain links TRBV25-1 with TRBJ1-4; 7 positions match TRBD1. The DNA of the CDR3 is TGTGCCAGCAGTGAATCCGGGACAGTTAATGAAAAACTGTTTTTT. Translating gives CASSESGTVNEKLFF.